The source of this T cell receptor beta chain is a study of shared clonotypes between healthy human individuals (dated by TCRdb to 2019 to 2021). With regard to the full study: Two women and a few men aged 18 to 49 years were included in the cohort. For each donor, CD4 naive and CD4 memory were each given three plates, CD8 naive was given two plates, and CD8 memory was given one plate. The study deeply sequenced blood TCR repertoires of about 5 healthy adults to estimate repertoire size and the extent of clonotype sharing between individuals. Different laboratories and diverse techniques were used to prepare libraries and sequence TCR repertoires, to increase sequencing depth and limit assay-specific biases. Each donor's leukapheresis produced roughly between about 0.9 and 9.5 billion PBMCs. Broader findings and caveats from the paper: Only blood was sampled, and tissue TCR repertoires likely differ from those in blood. Pairwise subsampling led to the expectation that sequencing depth would affect the degree of clonotype sharing among donors. Compared with non-shared clonotypes, clonotypes shared by all four sorted-subset donors had higher generation probabilities. Incomplete sequencing was indicated by rarefaction of sorted-subset datasets, despite the large sequencing depth. The genetic and exposure-history diversity represented was limited by the small number of donors. About 5% of naive CD4, 3.5% of naive CD8, approximately 2.2% of memory CD4, and 0.4% of memory CD8 clonotypes were shared across several donors. Estimated clonotype richness was generally larger for naive than for memory subsets.

This clone occurred a few times. No cognate antigen has been identified for it. Base quality data are lacking; no much larger clone is found one base away. Using the deep immunoSEQ assay, multiplex PCR amplified TCR CDR3 regions from genomic DNA. Extracted genomic DNA from each cell subset was spread evenly across all wells of several immunoSEQ 96-well plates, with each plate serving as a replicate. For sorted subsets, each replicate PCR was loaded with roughly 0.2 ug genomic DNA, equivalent to about 30,000 T cell genomes. The purified libraries were quantified using a Qubit 3.0 fluorometer, sized with a Bioanalyzer 2100, and then quantified again using the KAPA Library Quantification kit. Every immunoSEQ 96-well plate was sequenced on a separate single-read 150-cycle Illumina NextSeq 550 flow cell. Processing in the source paper ran as follows. Because the immunoSEQ output included only junctional sequences and no quality scores, the filtering could not be the same as the filtering used for full-length reads. Sequences were annotated with PyIR, a Python wrapper for IgBLAST v1.9, and V/J genes and CDR3 were assigned using IMGT germline references. Reads were removed for weak V/J assignments (E-value above 1e-6), missing CDR3, stop codons, out-of-frame junctions, or ambiguous translated residues. A V3J clonotype was defined by an identical inferred V gene, J gene, and CDR3 amino acid sequence. The percentage overlap between two repertoires was calculated by dividing the number of shared unique clonotypes by the size of the smaller repertoire. Three approaches were used to assess repertoire richness: RTK rarefaction, the Chao1 estimator, and Recon v2.1 estimates of unobserved clonotypes. Generation probabilities were computed with OLGA for all TCRbeta clonotypes obtained by the gDNA method from a handful of donors. TCRdb holds this immuneACCESS table with in-frame rearrangements only. Some clones are missing; in checked studies, unresolved V genes explain under half, and the rest has no known cause. That table is the source of V, J and clone size, and D and trimming were worked out from the DNA. Within this sample are millions of clones, with over 85% of them counted one time only. Over 0.12% of the sample is taken by the ten largest.

Donors were healthy HIV-negative adults with no recently reported acute infections or vaccinations. Only Caucasian adults living in Nashville, Tennessee, USA were represented among the donors. Magnetic negative selection was used to enrich CD4+ T cells, after which naive cells were positively selected on CD45RA and the negative fraction became the memory subset. Blood was collected by leukapheresis, and PBMCs were isolated by Ficoll-Histopaque density gradient centrifugation and then cryopreserved in liquid nitrogen vapor phase. Purity and quantity of every magnetically sorted T cell population were checked by analytical flow cytometry. Genomic DNA was isolated from each sorted fraction and quantified by UV absorbance on a Nanodrop 2000c. The sequenced sample was naive CD4+ T cells sorted from blood. According to the study, the label for this sample's cell subset or site signals: CD45RA+ positively selected. The sequence was collected from a man aged 18 to 29 in good health.

The DNA is TGTGCCAGCAGTTTGAGGGGTCACACTGAAGCTTTCTTT. Its translation is CASSLRGHTEAFF. The receptor chain draws on TRBV7-6 and TRBJ1-1; matching of 5 bases hints at TRBD1 as the D gene. The CDR3, cysteine through phenylalanine, is 13 amino acids long. Here the CDR3 DNA is all that survives: 39 bases in frame from base 1. The trim is 6 bases for V and 3 bases for J, with a gap of 11 bases between the germline ends. The germline V gene provides CDR1 SGHVS and CDR2 FNYEAQ. The full variable domain, with segments outside the CDR3 supplied by the reference TRBV7-6 and TRBJ1-1 proteins, appears as GAGVSQSPRYKVTKRGQDVALRCDPISGHVSLYWYRQALGQGPEFLTYFNYEAQQDKSGLPNDRFSAERPEGSISTLTIQRTEQRDSAMYRCASSLRGHTEAFFGQGTRLTVV.